This TCR beta chain originates from a study of T-cell memory formation after mild COVID-19. Study details: Among the donors, TCR clusters were largely specific to each donor.

V was cut by 4 bases and J by 7 bases, with 21 bases left in between. This CDR3 region has 16 residues. Germline V CDR1 and CDR2: SGHRS, YFSETQ. Constant-segment primers served in 5'RACE that generated TCR alpha and TCR beta cDNA libraries bearing sample barcodes and UMIs. TCRdb analysed the 5' RACE reads with MiXCR anew, one entry per CDR3 protein. Among about 400,000 distinct CDR3 sequences listed, approximately 24% were seen once. Input material: PBMCs or a T cell subset sorted from them (not recorded which). This clonotype was obtained from an adult woman who had mild COVID-19 (a few samples of this study predate the infection). Cell type and time point are not known. This chain joins TRBV5-1 and TRBJ2-1, with D maybe TRBD2 (6 bases). CDR3 region: CASSPYLVAAGNEQFF. CDR3 sequence (DNA): TGCGCCAGCAGCCCCTATCTGGTAGCGGCCGGGAATGAGCAGTTCTTC.